The clone carrying this T cell receptor (beta chain) appeared a single time. Germline CDR1 and CDR2: MNHEY and SVGAGI. The CDR3 contains 14 residues. V was shortened by 6 bases and J by 3 bases, with 15 bases between the two germline ends. The source of the sample is a study of T cell clones after liver transplantation. Profiling relied on immunoSEQ multiplex PCR, and the TCRdb table lists in-frame clones only, not all of them. The table lists about 15,000 clones, approximately 81% of them singletons. This sequence originates from a human patient who received a liver transplant. Some T cells may have originated in the graft donor. The rearrangement joins TRBV6-5 to TRBJ2-7; D not certain. Sample: CD8+ T cells from blood, taken around 44 months after liver transplant. The CDR3 loop reads CASSPRASGYEQYF. CDR3 DNA: TGTGCCAGCAGCCCCCGGGCCTCAGGCTACGAGCAGTACTTC.